This TCR beta chain was captured by sequencing in a study of shared clonotypes between healthy human individuals (dated by TCRdb to 2018 to 2021). Regarding the complete study: A couple of women and a few men aged 18 to 49 years were included in the cohort. The study deeply sequenced blood TCR repertoires of five healthy adults to estimate repertoire size and the extent of clonotype sharing between individuals. Libraries were prepared and TCR repertoires were sequenced by different laboratories using diverse techniques, in order to increase sequencing depth and limit assay-specific biases. Each donor's leukapheresis produced roughly between roughly 0.94 and 9.5 billion PBMCs. The full study reports these points: Pairwise subsampling led to the expectation that sequencing depth would affect the degree of clonotype sharing among donors. The genetic and exposure-history diversity represented was limited by the small number of donors. Sampling was restricted to blood, and TCR repertoires in tissues likely differ from the TCR repertoires found in blood.

The CDR1 and CDR2 encoded by the germline V gene are SGHAT and FQNNGV. The cysteine opens and the phenylalanine closes a CDR3 of 16 amino acids. The retained sequence is limited to the CDR3, 48 bases, with the frame set at the first base. V is cut back by 3 bases and J by 5 bases, with 10 bases in the junction unmatched. As to this clone: The antigen it binds to is not known. No base quality values were provided; no much bigger clone lies one nucleotide off.

Donors were healthy HIV-negative adults with no recently reported acute infections or vaccinations. Every donor was a Caucasian adult living in Nashville, Tennessee, USA. For unsorted samples, about 90 million PBMCs were counted and genomic DNA was extracted with the QIAamp DNA Blood Mini kit. After blood collection by leukapheresis, PBMCs were isolated using Ficoll-Histopaque density gradient centrifugation and then cryopreserved in the vapor phase of liquid nitrogen. Using the deep immunoSEQ assay, TCR CDR3 regions were amplified from genomic DNA by multiplex PCR. Genomic DNA extracted from each cell subset was distributed evenly over all wells of several immunoSEQ 96-well plates, and each plate served as one replicate. For unsorted PBMC, each replicate PCR was loaded with approximately 330 ng genomic DNA, equivalent to about 30,000 T cell genomes. Genomic DNA from unsorted PBMC was sequenced over ten immunoSEQ deep assay plates. The purified libraries were quantified using a Qubit 3.0 fluorometer, sized with a Bioanalyzer 2100, and then quantified again using the KAPA Library Quantification kit. Every immunoSEQ 96-well plate was sequenced on a separate single-read 150-cycle Illumina NextSeq 550 flow cell. The original methods were these. Because the immunoSEQ output included only junctional sequences and no quality scores, the filtering could not be the same as the filtering used for full-length reads. Sequences were annotated with PyIR, a Python wrapper for IgBLAST v1.9, and V/J genes and CDR3 were assigned using IMGT germline references. Reads were filtered out if the reads had weak V/J assignments (E-value above 1e-6), no CDR3, stop codons, out-of-frame junctions, or ambiguous translated residues. A V3J clonotype was defined by an identical inferred V gene, J gene, and CDR3 amino acid sequence. Percentage overlap between repertoires was computed as shared unique clonotypes divided by the size of the smaller repertoire. Repertoire richness was assessed with RTK rarefaction, the Chao1 estimator, and Recon v2.1 estimates of unobserved clonotypes. What TCRdb holds here is the immuneACCESS table cut down to in-frame rearrangements. Part of the clones is not present; checked against another copy, under half of the missing clones reflect an unresolved V gene, and the others are unexplained. V and J calls and clone size are those listed in that table; D and trimming were worked out from the DNA. Across this sample there are hundreds of thousands of clones, with about 80% seen only once. Around 13% of the sample is held by the ten biggest clonotypes.

The clonotype comes from a middle-aged woman in good health. Some clones in this sample may be carry-over from other donors' samples. The chain is encoded by TRBV11-2 joined to TRBJ2-5; 9 middle bases align to TRBD1. The sequenced sample was PBMCs. The DNA sequence is given as TGTGCCAGCAGCTTGTTTCTGGACAGGGGTTTCGAGACCCAGTACTTC. Its translation reads: CASSLFLDRGFETQYF.